This T cell receptor beta chain was profiled in a study of T cells in localized non-small cell lung cancer. Produced via immunoSEQ multiplex PCR; TCRdb's table is partial and in-frame only. The table records about 75,000 clones, over 75% of them present only once. The trim removed 0 bases at V and 5 bases at J, leaving 5 bases unmatched. The CDR3 is made up of 14 amino acids. Germline V CDR1 and CDR2: GTSNPN, SVGIG (reference sequence). Broader study findings: The study detected a median roughly 56 of the top 100 tumor clones in adjacent lung.

Points on this clone: The antigen is unknown.

The sample was peripheral blood, taken before any cancer treatment. This TCR was sampled from a female donor older than 55 with stage I lung adenocarcinoma. The rearrangement uses TRBV30 and TRBJ2-7; 9 positions match TRBD1. This CDR3 reads CAWSVTGGVDEQYF. CDR3 coding DNA: TGTGCCTGGAGTGTGACAGGGGGGGTGGACGAGCAGTACTTC.